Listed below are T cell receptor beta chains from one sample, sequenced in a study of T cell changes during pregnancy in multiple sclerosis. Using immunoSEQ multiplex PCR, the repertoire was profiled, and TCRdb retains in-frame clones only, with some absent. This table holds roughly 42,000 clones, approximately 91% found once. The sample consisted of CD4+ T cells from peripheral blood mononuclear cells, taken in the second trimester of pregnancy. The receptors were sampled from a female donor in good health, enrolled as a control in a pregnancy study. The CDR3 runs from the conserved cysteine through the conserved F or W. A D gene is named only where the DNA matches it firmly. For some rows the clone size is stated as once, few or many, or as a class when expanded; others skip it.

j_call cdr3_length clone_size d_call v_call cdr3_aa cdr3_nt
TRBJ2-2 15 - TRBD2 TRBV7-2 CASSSIAGGTGELFF TGTGCCAGCAGCTCAATAGCGGGAGGCACCGGGGAGCTGTTTTTT
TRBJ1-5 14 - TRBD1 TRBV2 CASRGQGHQQPQHF TGTGCCAGCAGGGGACAGGGTCATCAACAGCCCCAGCATTTT
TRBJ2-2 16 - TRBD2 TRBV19 CASSTTSGRSSGELFF TGTGCCAGTTCCACAACTAGCGGGAGATCCAGCGGGGAGCTGTTTTTT
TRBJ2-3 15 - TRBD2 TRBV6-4 CASSETSGGGDTQYF TGTGCCAGCAGTGAAACTAGCGGGGGGGGAGATACGCAGTATTTT
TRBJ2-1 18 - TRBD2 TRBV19 CASSPFAASGSYVNEQFF TGTGCCAGTAGCCCCTTCGCGGCTAGCGGGAGTTACGTCAATGAGCAGTTCTTC
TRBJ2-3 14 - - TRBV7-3 CASSLRATTDTQYF TGTGCCAGCAGCTTAAGGGCCACCACAGATACGCAGTATTTT
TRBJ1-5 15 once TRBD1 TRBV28 CASSLSPTGGQPQHF TGTGCCAGCAGTTTATCGCCCACAGGGGGCCAGCCCCAGCATTTT
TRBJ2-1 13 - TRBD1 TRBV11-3 CASRSTGGNEQFF TGTGCCAGCAGGTCAACAGGGGGCAATGAGCAGTTCTTC
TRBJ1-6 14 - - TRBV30 CAWSKGVNNSPLHF TGTGCCTGGAGTAAGGGGGTTAATAATTCACCCCTCCACTTT
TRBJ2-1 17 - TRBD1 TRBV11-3 CASSPETRDRGLNEQFF TGTGCCAGCAGCCCCGAGACCCGGGACAGGGGATTAAATGAGCAGTTCTTC
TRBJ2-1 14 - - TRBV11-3 CASSSRTTNNEQFF TGTGCCAGCAGCTCAAGGACTACCAACAATGAGCAGTTCTTC
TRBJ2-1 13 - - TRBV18 CASSPPSSNEQFF TGTGCCAGCTCACCACCATCGTCGAATGAGCAGTTCTTC
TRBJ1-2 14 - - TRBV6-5 CASSAGERRYGYTF TGTGCCAGCAGTGCAGGGGAACGGCGGTATGGCTACACCTTC
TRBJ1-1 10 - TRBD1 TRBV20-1 CSAGDREAFF TGCAGTGCTGGGGACAGAGAAGCTTTCTTT
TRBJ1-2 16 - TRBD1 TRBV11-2 CASSLVGTGGRSGYTF TGTGCCAGCAGCTTAGTTGGGACAGGGGGCCGGTCTGGCTACACCTTC
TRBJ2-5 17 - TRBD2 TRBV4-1 CASSQGTSGGAWETQYF TGCGCCAGCAGCCAAGGGACTAGCGGGGGGGCCTGGGAGACCCAGTACTTC
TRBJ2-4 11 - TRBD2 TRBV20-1 CSAPRGDLQYF TGCAGTGCCCCCCGGGGGGACCTTCAGTACTTC
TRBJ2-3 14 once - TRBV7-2 CASSLVGITDTQYF TGTGCCAGCAGCTTAGTCGGGATCACAGATACGCAGTATTTT
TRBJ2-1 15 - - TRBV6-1 CASSAVSTFRVEQFF TGTGCCAGCAGTGCAGTCTCCACTTTCCGGGTTGAGCAGTTCTTC
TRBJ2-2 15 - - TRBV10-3 CAIRRLETNTGELFF TGTGCCATCAGACGACTAGAAACGAACACCGGGGAGCTGTTTTTT
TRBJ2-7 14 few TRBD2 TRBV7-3 CAISRLAGNDEQYF TGTGCCATTTCCCGACTAGCGGGGAACGACGAGCAGTACTTC
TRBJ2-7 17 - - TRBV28 CASRSPVGATSSYEQYF TGTGCCAGCAGGTCCCCAGTCGGTGCGACTAGCTCCTACGAGCAGTACTTC
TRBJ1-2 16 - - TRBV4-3 CASSQDFAGPNYGYTF TGCGCCAGCAGCCAAGATTTCGCAGGCCCCAACTATGGCTACACCTTC
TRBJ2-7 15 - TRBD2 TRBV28 CASSPGLAATYEQYF TGTGCCAGCAGCCCGGGACTAGCGGCCACCTACGAGCAGTACTTC
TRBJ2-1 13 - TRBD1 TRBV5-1 CASSLALGQGQFF TGCGCCAGCAGCTTGGCCTTAGGACAGGGACAGTTCTTC
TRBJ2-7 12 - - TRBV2 CASSGVRNEQYF TGTGCCAGCAGTGGCGTGCGGAACGAGCAGTACTTC
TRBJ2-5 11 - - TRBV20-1 CSDSRVETQYF TGCAGTGACTCCAGGGTTGAGACCCAGTACTTC
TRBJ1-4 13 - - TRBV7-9 CASSLGGYEKLFF TGTGCCAGCAGCTTAGGCGGCTACGAGAAACTGTTTTTT
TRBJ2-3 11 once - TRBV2 CASSVRDTQYF TGTGCCAGCAGTGTCCGGGATACGCAGTATTTT
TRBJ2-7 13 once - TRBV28 CASSVGASYEQYF TGTGCCAGCAGTGTGGGAGCCTCCTACGAGCAGTACTTC
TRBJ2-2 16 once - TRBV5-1 CASSLPRTTQTGELFF TGCGCCAGCAGCTTACCCCGGACTACCCAGACCGGGGAGCTGTTTTTT
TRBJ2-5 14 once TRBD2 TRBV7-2 CASSWREGRETQYF TGTGCCAGCAGCTGGCGGGAGGGCAGAGAGACCCAGTACTTC
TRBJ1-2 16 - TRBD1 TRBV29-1 CSVKKGGAWDNYGYTF TGCAGCGTAAAAAAAGGGGGCGCGTGGGATAACTATGGCTACACCTTC
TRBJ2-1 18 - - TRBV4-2 CASSQDIGSGTRNNEQFF TGTGCCAGCAGCCAAGATATTGGTTCGGGGACAAGGAACAATGAGCAGTTCTTC
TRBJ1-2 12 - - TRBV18 CASSPQGSGYTF TGTGCCAGCTCACCCCAGGGGAGTGGCTACACCTTC
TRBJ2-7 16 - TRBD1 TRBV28 CASSRNSGTGSYEQYF TGTGCCAGCAGCCGAAACTCCGGGACAGGGTCCTACGAGCAGTACTTC
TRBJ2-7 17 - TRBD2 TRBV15 CATSRDGGLATSYEQYF TGTGCCACCAGCAGAGACGGGGGACTAGCCACCTCCTACGAGCAGTACTTC
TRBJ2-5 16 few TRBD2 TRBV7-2 CASSRSTTSRSETQYF TGTGCCAGCAGCCGATCCACGACTAGCCGGTCGGAGACCCAGTACTTC
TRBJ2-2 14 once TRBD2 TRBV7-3 CASRGGYNTGELFF TGTGCCAGCAGGGGGGGGTATAACACCGGGGAGCTGTTTTTT
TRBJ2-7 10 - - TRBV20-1 CSVIGGEQYF TGCAGTGTGATCGGTGGCGAGCAGTACTTC